This T cell receptor beta chain was observed in a study of OX40 agonist ivuxolimab in advanced cancers. Study summary: Averaging roughly 60 years in age, with a range of roughly 23 to 80, the cohort was 82.7% male.

The assay was immunoSEQ multiplex PCR, and TCRdb's table has in-frame clones only and misses some. The sample consists of roughly 90,000 clones, roughly 87% of them appearing once. The length of the CDR3 is 14 residues. CDR1 is LNHNV and CDR2 is YYDKDF in the germline V gene (reference sequence). V dropped 0 bases and J dropped 7 bases, with 12 bases sitting between them. To note about this clone: Its antigen is undetermined.

General study points: Average numbers of expanded clones were greater in CD8+ T cells than in CD4+.

This chain joins TRBV15 and TRBJ1-2; D unresolved. The clonotype was recovered from an adult with an advanced solid tumor such as melanoma, head and neck, liver or kidney cancer. Sequencing was performed on CD4+ or CD8+ T cells sorted from blood, taken in a trial of the OX40 agonist ivuxolimab. For the CDR3, the DNA is TGTGCCACCAGCAGAGATAGGCGGGTGGGTGGCTACACCTTC. As protein: CATSRDRRVGGYTF.